The 29 T cell receptor beta chains listed next were all sequenced from one sample in a study of a mutant IDH1 vaccine in newly diagnosed glioma. Antigen specificity for these receptors is unknown. The time point is: week 35, safety follow-up. Vaccinated patients received 300 ug of mutant IDH1 20-mer peptide per dose, with topical imiquimod. The repertoire was sequenced with immunoSEQ multiplex PCR; TCRdb's copy has only in-frame clones and lacks some. The sample records 45,000 to 55,000 clones, 70% to 85% being singletons. The sequencing here drew on PBMCs, taken from a glioma patient whose treatment included an IDH1 peptide vaccine. Every receptor here comes from a man aged 40-49 years with glioma.

The chain couples TRBV10-1 to TRBJ2-7; D unresolved. The ends were cut back, 4 bases at V and 7 bases at J, with 14 bases in the middle. Germline CDR1 and CDR2: WNHNN and SYGVQD (reference sequence). The CDR3 extends over 13 amino acids. CDR3 nucleotide sequence: TGCGCCAGCAGTGGCTGGCAGATAGGGGAGCAGTACTTC. Its protein is CASSGWQIGEQYF.

The rearrangement joins TRBV9 to TRBJ2-7; 7 bases fit TRBD2. V shed 0 bases, J shed 0 bases, and the junction held 3 bases outside the gene matches. CDR3 length equals 15 residues. In germline, CDR1 is SGDLS, CDR2 YYNGEE. CDR3 DNA: TGTGCCAGCAGCGTAGGGTCTAGCGGCTCCTACGAGCAGTACTTC. This encodes CASSVGSSGSYEQYF.

The chain combines TRBV7-9 with TRBJ2-2; tentative D call: TRBD1 (5 bases). Per germline, CDR1 SEHNR and CDR2 FQNEAQ (reference sequence). The CDR3 consists of 16 residues. Trimming removed 7 bases at V and 1 base at J, with 16 bases between. CDR3 DNA: TGTGCCAGCACCCATCGACAGACAGAGAACACCGGGGAGCTGTTTTTT. This sequence encodes CASTHRQTENTGELFF.

Comments on this clone: One end of the junction is discordant with germline, which a read error may explain. The chain has TRBV7-9 and TRBJ1-2; D gene unclear. The germline V gene encodes CDR1 SEHNR and CDR2 FQNEAQ (reference sequence). This CDR3 has 11 amino acids. The CDR3 DNA follows: TGTGCCAGCAGCCACCGGACGGAGTCACTCTTC. It codes for CASSHRTESLF.

Here the CDR3 DNA reads TGTGCCAGTAGTACCTCCAGGGGGAGCTCCTACGAGCAGTACTTC. Protein product: CASSTSRGSSYEQYF. V gene TRBV19 combines with J gene TRBJ2-7; the match to TRBD1 covers 7 bases. In germline, CDR1 is LNHDA, CDR2 SQIVND (reference sequence). V gave up 4 bases and J gave up 0 bases; unmatched junction bases: 6. CDR3 length: 15 residues.

The rearrangement uses TRBV18 and TRBJ1-5, with 9 nucleotides matching TRBD1. The CDR3 spans 15 residues. V lost 5 bases to trimming and J lost 3 bases; unmatched junction nucleotides: 5. Looked up from germline, CDR1 is KGHSH and CDR2 is LQKENI. In DNA, the CDR3 is TGTGCCAGCTCAACCGGGACAGGGTACAATCAGCCCCAGCATTTT. This encodes CASSTGTGYNQPQHF.

This sequence joins TRBV6-5 and TRBJ1-3; D remains ambiguous. V lost 10 bases and J 1 base, leaving 5 bases between the germline ends. The CDR3 totals 11 residues. Germline V gene sequence: CDR1 MNHEY, CDR2 SVGAGI. CDR3 amino acids: CATRSGNTIYF. Written as DNA, the CDR3 is TGTGCCACCCGGTCTGGAAACACCATATATTTT.

This clone is a singleton in its sample. V is TRBV5-1 and J is TRBJ2-3; 7 bases match TRBD1. Trimming at V came to 4 bases and at J to 0 bases, leaving 8 bases not matched to a gene. The germline CDR1 and CDR2 sequences are SGHRS and YFSETQ. This CDR3 is built from 16 residues. Here the CDR3 DNA reads TGCGCCAGCAGCGCCCCCACAGGGGACAGCACAGATACGCAGTATTTT. Its translation is CASSAPTGDSTDTQYF.

The V and J genes are TRBV6-1 and TRBJ2-5; 8 nucleotides agree with TRBD2. In germline, CDR1 is MNHNS, CDR2 SASEGT. The CDR3 has 13 amino acids. Losses at the gene ends were 6 bases for V and 4 bases for J; bases not matched to a gene: 4. CDR3 nucleotides: TGTGCCAGCAGCGGGAGGGGGGCAGAGACCCAGTACTTC. It specifies CASSGRGAETQYF.

This clone was counted only a few times. The rearrangement uses TRBV7-9 and TRBJ2-7; the match to TRBD1 covers 9 bases. Germline V gives CDR1 SEHNR, CDR2 FQNEAQ (reference sequence). This CDR3 is built from 14 residues. Trimming cost V 5 bases and J 2 bases; bases outside gene matches: 4. In DNA form, the CDR3 reads TGTGCCAGCAGCCCACGGGACAGGGCCTACGAGCAGTACTTC. Protein: CASSPRDRAYEQYF.

The sample holds one count of this clone. The V call is TRBV11-2, the J call TRBJ2-5; 11 nucleotides match TRBD2. The CDR3 is made up of 18 amino acids. After removal of 4 bases from V and 4 bases from J, the junction contained 14 bases not matched to a gene. Per germline, CDR1 SGHAT and CDR2 FQNNGV. The CDR3 DNA follows: TGTGCCAGCAGCTCCAGATTACGACTAGCGGGGTCGGGAGAGACCCAGTACTTC. It encodes CASSSRLRLAGSGETQYF.

The rearrangement joins TRBV15 to TRBJ2-7; 10 positions agree with TRBD1. The CDR3 length is 16 residues. Per germline, CDR1 LNHNV and CDR2 YYDKDF (reference sequence). Trimming took 3 bases from V and 2 from J; bases not matched to a gene: 7. CDR3 nucleotides: TGTGCCACCAGCAGGCGGACAGGGGGTGGGACCTACGAGCAGTACTTC. Encoded protein: CATSRRTGGGTYEQYF.

Only a few counts were recorded for this clone. In DNA form, the CDR3 reads TGTGCCTGGATGCGCGACAGACCCCTAAAGCAGTACTTC. Protein product: CAWMRDRPLKQYF. This chain joins TRBV30 and TRBJ2-7, with D possibly matching TRBD1 (5 bases). Germline V gene lookup returns CDR1 GTSNPN and CDR2 SVGIG (reference sequence). The germline V and J ends were trimmed by 4 bases and 8 bases, with 18 bases remaining between them. There are 13 residues in the CDR3.

The CDR3 coding sequence is TGTGCCAGCTCACCACCGTCGGGCATCGCGACCCAGTACTTC. Its protein is CASSPPSGIATQYF. This rearrangement joins TRBV18 to TRBJ2-5; D is unclear. Trimming stripped 0 bases from V and 7 bases from J, with 12 bases between. CDR1 and CDR2 (germline): KGHSH, LQKENI. The CDR3 loop spans 14 amino acids.

This chain joins TRBV6-5 and TRBJ1-1; D ambiguous. Looked up from germline, CDR1 is MNHEY and CDR2 is SVGAGI. The CDR3 extends over 12 amino acids. Trimming took off 10 bases at V and 4 bases at J, with 13 bases between the two ends. CDR3 protein: CATRGSVTEAFF. The CDR3 nucleotides read TGTGCCACCCGAGGGTCTGTCACTGAAGCTTTCTTT.

The gene calls are TRBV6-5 and TRBJ1-2; D is undetermined. Trimming took 7 bases from V and 6 from J, leaving 12 bases between them. Germline V gene sequence: CDR1 MNHEY, CDR2 SVGAGI. This CDR3 spans 12 amino acids. CDR3 sequence: CASINTQNGYTF. In nucleotides, the CDR3 is TGTGCCAGCATAAACACCCAGAATGGCTACACCTTC.

The chain carries TRBV5-6 and TRBJ1-2; a possible D gene is TRBD1 (6 bases). The CDR3 loop spans 16 amino acids. Deletions cut 5 bases from V and 3 bases from J, with 20 bases between. CDR1 and CDR2 from the germline V gene are SGHDT and YYEEEE. The CDR3 sequence is CASSYFRGAADYGYTF. The CDR3 nucleotides are TGTGCCAGCAGTTACTTCCGGGGGGCAGCGGACTATGGCTACACCTTC.

The chain links TRBV30 to TRBJ1-1; 7 bases agree with TRBD1. The V gene end was trimmed by 0 bases and the J gene end by 3 bases; junction bases not matched to a gene: 25. The CDR3 covers 21 residues. Germline V lookup: CDR1 GTSNPN, CDR2 SVGIG (reference sequence). The CDR3 nucleotides read TGTGCCTGGAGTGTATTCGGCCAGGGGGTCAGGGGGACTCCTTGCGACACTGAAGCTTTCTTT. Its translation is CAWSVFGQGVRGTPCDTEAFF. The variable domain in full, completed from reference TRBV30 and TRBJ1-1, reads SQTIHQWPATLVQPVGSPLSLECTVEGTSNPNLYWYRQAAGRGLQLLFYSVGIGQISSEVPQNLSASRPQDRQFILSSKKLLLSDSGFYLCAWSVFGQGVRGTPCDTEAFFGQGTRLTVV.

CDR3 sequence reads: CASRRVNTEAFF. The CDR3, as DNA: TGTGCCAGCCGGAGGGTGAACACTGAAGCTTTCTTT. The chain combines TRBV2 with TRBJ1-1; no clear D gene. V lost 8 bases, J lost 0 bases, and 7 bases lay in between. The CDR3 spans 12 residues. Germline assignment: CDR1 SNHLY and CDR2 FYNNEI.

This clone occurred a few times. The rearrangement links TRBV29-1 to TRBJ1-1, with D possibly TRBD1 on 5 matching bases. Trimming shortened V by 4 bases and J by 0 bases, and 9 bases separated the two germline ends. This CDR3 comprises 13 residues. Germline CDR1 is SQVTM and CDR2 is ANQGSEA. The CDR3 sequence: CSVVRQLNTEAFF. The CDR3 bases are TGCAGCGTTGTACGACAGTTGAACACTGAAGCTTTCTTT.

This clone has a handful of counts. This chain links TRBV7-3 with TRBJ1-2; D is ambiguous. The CDR3 has 13 amino acids. Germline CDR1 and CDR2: SGHTA and FQGTGA. The V gene lost 1 base and the J gene lost 5 bases, with 8 bases spanning the gap. The CDR3 region has the DNA TGTGCCAGCAGCTTAAGAAGAGGGTATGGCTACACCTTC. Protein sequence: CASSLRRGYGYTF.

V gene TRBV5-1 combines with J gene TRBJ2-3; 8 bases map to TRBD1. Germline V gene sequence: CDR1 SGHRS, CDR2 YFSETQ. This CDR3 comprises 16 residues. Losses at the gene ends were 1 base for V and 1 base for J; bases not matched to a gene: 5. CDR3 coding DNA: TGCGCCAGCAGCTTGAGTTTGACAGGGGGCACAGATACGCAGTATTTT. It codes for CASSLSLTGGTDTQYF.

The CDR3: CSGRDSNTGELFF. CDR3 in DNA: TGCAGCGGCCGGGACAGCAACACCGGGGAGCTGTTTTTT. The chain is built from TRBV29-1 and TRBJ2-2, with TRBD1 identical over 7 bases. Looked up from germline, CDR1 is SQVTM and CDR2 is ANQGSEA. V lost 7 bases and J lost 2; bases outside the gene matches: 4. The CDR3 is 13 residues long.

The chain is built from TRBV6-6 and TRBJ2-2, with D unresolved. The V gene's germline CDR1 is MNHNY and CDR2 SVGAGI (reference sequence). The CDR3 consists of 11 residues. The ends were cut back, 5 bases at V and 6 bases at J, with 4 bases in the middle. The CDR3 region has the DNA TGTGCCAGCAGTATATCCGGGGAGCTGTTTTTT. Its translation: CASSISGELFF.

This clone was seen more than once but under ten times. The chain carries TRBV2 and TRBJ1-2; TRBD1 aligns across 7 bases. This CDR3 is built from 12 residues. J gave up 8 bases and V 4 bases, and 4 bases lay outside the gene matches. Per germline, CDR1 SNHLY and CDR2 FYNNEI. CDR3 amino acids: CASSGQGIGYTF. The DNA of the CDR3 is TGTGCCAGCAGTGGACAGGGAATAGGCTACACCTTC.

This clone was seen only once. The rearrangement uses TRBV14 and TRBJ1-2; 9 positions agree with TRBD1. The CDR3 spans 13 residues. CDR1 is SGHDN, CDR2 FVKESK, per germline. V was clipped by 4 bases and J by 8 bases; unmatched bases: 5. CDR3 DNA: TGTGCCAGCAGCCCGAGGACAGGGGAAGGCTACACCTTC. Its translation is CASSPRTGEGYTF.

The chain recombines TRBV5-1 with TRBJ1-2, with D tentatively TRBD1 (6 bases). Germline CDR1 SGHRS, CDR2 YFSETQ. Trimming left V 5 bases short and J 9 bases short, with 20 bases between. The CDR3 covers 14 residues. CDR3 sequence reads: CASSLGRGAESYTF. The CDR3 DNA is TGCGCCAGCAGTCTCGGGCGGGGGGCGGAGAGCTACACCTTC.

J is TRBJ1-5 and V is TRBV4-1; D perhaps matches TRBD1 (6 bases). The CDR3 is 15 residues long. Germline V gene lookup returns CDR1 MGHRA and CDR2 YSYEKL. The germline V and J ends were trimmed by 0 bases and 5 bases, with 11 bases remaining between them. This CDR3 is CASSQDGGGYQPQHF. The DNA of the CDR3 is TGCGCCAGCAGCCAAGATGGTGGGGGCTATCAGCCCCAGCATTTT.

This clone was seen more than once but under ten times. The chain combines TRBV6-1 with TRBJ2-5; 9 bases are shared with TRBD2. The CDR3 runs to 16 residues. With V trimmed by 4 bases and J by 5 bases, 11 bases remained unmatched. Germline CDR1 is MNHNS and CDR2 is SASEGT. CDR3 nucleotides: TGTGCCAGCAGTGGGGGAGCGGGGGGCCATGGTGAGACCCAGTACTTC. This translates into CASSGGAGGHGETQYF.